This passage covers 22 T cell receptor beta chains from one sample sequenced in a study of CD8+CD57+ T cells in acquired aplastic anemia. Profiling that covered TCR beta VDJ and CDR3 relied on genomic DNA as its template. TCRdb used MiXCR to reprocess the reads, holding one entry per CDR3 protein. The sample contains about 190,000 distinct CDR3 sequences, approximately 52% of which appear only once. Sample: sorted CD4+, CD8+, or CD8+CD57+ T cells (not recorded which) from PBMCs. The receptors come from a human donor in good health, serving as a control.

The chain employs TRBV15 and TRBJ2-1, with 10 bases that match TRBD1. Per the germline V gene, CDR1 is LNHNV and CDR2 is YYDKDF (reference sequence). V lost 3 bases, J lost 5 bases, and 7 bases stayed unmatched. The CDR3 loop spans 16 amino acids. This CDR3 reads CATSSLEGQGNNEQFF. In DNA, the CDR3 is TGTGCCACCAGCAGCTTGGAGGGACAGGGGAACAATGAGCAGTTCTTC. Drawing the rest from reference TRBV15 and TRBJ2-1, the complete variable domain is DAMVIQNPRYQVTQFGKPVTLSCSQTLNHNVMYWYQQKSSQAPKLLFHYYDKDFNNEADTPDNFQSRRPNTSFCFLDIRSPGLGDTAMYLCATSSLEGQGNNEQFFGPGTRLTVL.

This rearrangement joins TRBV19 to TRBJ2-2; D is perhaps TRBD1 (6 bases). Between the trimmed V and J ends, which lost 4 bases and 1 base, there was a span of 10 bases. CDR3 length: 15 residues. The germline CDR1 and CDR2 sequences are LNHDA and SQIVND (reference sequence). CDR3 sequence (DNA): TGTGCCAGTAGTACGGACAGACTGAACACCGGGGAGCTGTTTTTT. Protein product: CASSTDRLNTGELFF.

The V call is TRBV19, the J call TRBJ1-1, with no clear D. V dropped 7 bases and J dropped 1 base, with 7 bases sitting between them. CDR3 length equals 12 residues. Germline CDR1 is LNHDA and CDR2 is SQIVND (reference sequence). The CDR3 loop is CASTIGNTEAFF. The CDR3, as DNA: TGTGCCAGTACTATCGGGAACACTGAAGCTTTCTTT.

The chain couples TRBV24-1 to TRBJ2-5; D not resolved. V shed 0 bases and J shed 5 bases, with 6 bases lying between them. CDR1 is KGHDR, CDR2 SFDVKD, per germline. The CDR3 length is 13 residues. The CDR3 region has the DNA TGTGCCACCAGTGATTTGGATGGGGAGACCCAGTACTTC. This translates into CATSDLDGETQYF.

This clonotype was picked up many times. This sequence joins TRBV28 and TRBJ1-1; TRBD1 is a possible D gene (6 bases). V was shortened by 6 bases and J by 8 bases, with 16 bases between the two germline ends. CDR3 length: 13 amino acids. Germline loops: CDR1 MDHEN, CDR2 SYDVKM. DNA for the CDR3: TGTGCCAGCAGCCTAGGGGGGAGGCGGGAAGCTTTCTTT. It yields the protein CASSLGGRREAFF.

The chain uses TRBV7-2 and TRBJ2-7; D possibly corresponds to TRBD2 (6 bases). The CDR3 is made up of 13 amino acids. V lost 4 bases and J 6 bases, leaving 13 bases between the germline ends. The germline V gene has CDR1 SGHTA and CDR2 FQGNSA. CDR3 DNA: TGTGCCAGCAGCTGGGGACTTGGAGCCGAGCAGTACTTC. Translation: CASSWGLGAEQYF.

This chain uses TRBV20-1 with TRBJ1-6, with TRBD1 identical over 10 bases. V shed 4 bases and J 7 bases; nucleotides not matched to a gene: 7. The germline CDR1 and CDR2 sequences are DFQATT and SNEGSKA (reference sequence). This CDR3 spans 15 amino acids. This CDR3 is CSATGTGDENSPLHF. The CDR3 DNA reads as TGCAGTGCTACCGGGACAGGGGATGAGAATTCACCCCTCCACTTT.

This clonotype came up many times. The CDR3 sequence is CASSSDRGEKLFF. In DNA form, the CDR3 reads TGTGCCAGCAGCTCTGACAGGGGTGAAAAACTGTTTTTT. The V gene is TRBV6-5, the J gene TRBJ1-4; the match to TRBD1 covers 8 bases. Germline CDR1 reads MNHEY; CDR2 reads SVGAGI. V shed 6 bases and J 7 bases; nucleotides not matched to a gene: 4. The CDR3 covers 13 residues.

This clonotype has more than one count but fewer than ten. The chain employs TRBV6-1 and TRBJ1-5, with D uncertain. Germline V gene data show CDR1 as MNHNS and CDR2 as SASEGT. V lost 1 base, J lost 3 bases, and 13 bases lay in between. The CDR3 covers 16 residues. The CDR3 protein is CASSEVWRSLNQPQHF. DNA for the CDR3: TGTGCCAGCAGTGAAGTCTGGCGGAGCCTCAATCAGCCCCAGCATTTT.

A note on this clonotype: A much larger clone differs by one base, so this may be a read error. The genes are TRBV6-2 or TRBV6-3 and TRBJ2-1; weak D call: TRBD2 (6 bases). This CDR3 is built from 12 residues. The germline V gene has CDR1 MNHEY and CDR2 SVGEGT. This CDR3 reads CAGSPRLDEQFF. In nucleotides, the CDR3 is TGTGCCGGCAGTCCACGACTAGATGAGCAGTTCTTC.

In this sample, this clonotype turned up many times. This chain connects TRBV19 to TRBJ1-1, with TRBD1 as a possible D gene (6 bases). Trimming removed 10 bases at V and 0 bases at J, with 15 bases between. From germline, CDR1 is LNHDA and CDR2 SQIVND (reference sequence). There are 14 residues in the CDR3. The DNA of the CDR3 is TGTGCCACTAATACAGGGATGATGAACACTGAAGCTTTCTTT. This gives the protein CATNTGMMNTEAFF.

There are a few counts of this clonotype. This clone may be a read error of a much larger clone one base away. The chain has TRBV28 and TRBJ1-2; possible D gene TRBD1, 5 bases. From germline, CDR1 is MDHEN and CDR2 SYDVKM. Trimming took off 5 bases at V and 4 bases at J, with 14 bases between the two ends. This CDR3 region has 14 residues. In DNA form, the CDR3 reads TGTGCCAGCAGTGGGACTGACACTAGCTATGGCTACACCTTC. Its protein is CASSGTDTSYGYTF.

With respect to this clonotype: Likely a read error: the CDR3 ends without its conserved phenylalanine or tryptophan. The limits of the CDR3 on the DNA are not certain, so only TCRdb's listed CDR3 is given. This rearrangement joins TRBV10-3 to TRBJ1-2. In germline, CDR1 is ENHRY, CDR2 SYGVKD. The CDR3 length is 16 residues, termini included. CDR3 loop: CAISAAENTEALHPQL.

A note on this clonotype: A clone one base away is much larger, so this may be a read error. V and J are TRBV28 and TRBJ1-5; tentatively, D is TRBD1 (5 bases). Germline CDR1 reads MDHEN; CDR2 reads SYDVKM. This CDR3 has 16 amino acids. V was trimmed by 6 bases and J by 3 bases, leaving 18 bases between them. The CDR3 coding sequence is TGTGCCAGCAGACCCCTAGGGGCAGGGACCAATCAGCCCCAGCATTTT. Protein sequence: CASRPLGAGTNQPQHF.

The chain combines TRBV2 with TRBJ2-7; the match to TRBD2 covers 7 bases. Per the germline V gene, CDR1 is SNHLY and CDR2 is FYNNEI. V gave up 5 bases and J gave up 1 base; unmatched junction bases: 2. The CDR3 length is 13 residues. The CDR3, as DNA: TGTGCCAGCAGTCCTAGCGGTTCCTACGAGCAGTACTTC. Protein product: CASSPSGSYEQYF.

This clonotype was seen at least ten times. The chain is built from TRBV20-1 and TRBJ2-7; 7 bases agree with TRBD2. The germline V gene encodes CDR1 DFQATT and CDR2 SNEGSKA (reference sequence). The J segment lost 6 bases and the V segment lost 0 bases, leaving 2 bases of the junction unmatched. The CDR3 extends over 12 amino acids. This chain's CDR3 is CSARELAFEQYF. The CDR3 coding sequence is TGCAGTGCTAGAGAACTAGCGTTCGAGCAGTACTTC.

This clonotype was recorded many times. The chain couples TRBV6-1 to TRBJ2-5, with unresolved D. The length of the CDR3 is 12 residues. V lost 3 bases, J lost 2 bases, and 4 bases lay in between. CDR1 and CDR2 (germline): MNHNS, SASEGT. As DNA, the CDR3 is TGTGCCAGCAGTGATGCTCAAGAGACCCAGTACTTC. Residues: CASSDAQETQYF.

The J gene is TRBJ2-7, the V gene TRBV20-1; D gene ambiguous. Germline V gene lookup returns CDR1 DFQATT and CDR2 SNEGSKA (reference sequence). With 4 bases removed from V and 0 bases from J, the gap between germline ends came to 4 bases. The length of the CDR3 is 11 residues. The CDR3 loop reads CSATSSYEQYF. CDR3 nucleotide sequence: TGCAGTGCTACTAGCTCCTACGAGCAGTACTTC.

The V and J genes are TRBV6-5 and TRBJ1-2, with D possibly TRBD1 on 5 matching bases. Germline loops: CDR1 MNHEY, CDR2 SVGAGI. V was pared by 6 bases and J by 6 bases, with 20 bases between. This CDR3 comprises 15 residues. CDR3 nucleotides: TGTGCCAGCAGACCCACTTGGGGCTTAATGCATGGCTACACCTTC. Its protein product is CASRPTWGLMHGYTF.

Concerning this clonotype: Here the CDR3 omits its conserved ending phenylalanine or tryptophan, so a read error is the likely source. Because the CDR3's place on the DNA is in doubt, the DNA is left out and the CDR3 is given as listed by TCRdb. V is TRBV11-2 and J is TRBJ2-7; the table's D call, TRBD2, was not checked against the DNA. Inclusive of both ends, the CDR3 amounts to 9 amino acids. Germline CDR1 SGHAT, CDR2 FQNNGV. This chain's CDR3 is CASSLGGTS.

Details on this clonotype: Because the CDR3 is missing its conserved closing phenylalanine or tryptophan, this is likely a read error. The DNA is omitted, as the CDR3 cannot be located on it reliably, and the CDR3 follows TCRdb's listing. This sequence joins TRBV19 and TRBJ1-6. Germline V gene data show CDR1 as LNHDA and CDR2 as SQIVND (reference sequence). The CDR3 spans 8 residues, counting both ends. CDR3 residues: CASSIGVQ.

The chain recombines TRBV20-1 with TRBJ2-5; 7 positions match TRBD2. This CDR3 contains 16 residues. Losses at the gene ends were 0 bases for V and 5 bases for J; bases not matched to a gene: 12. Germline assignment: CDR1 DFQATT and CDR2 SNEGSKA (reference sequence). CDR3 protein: CSARDRGGSSMETQYF. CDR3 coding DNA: TGCAGTGCTAGAGATCGGGGCGGGAGCTCCATGGAGACCCAGTACTTC.